This paragraph covers one TCR beta chain sequence. The antigen this receptor binds is unknown. Base-call qualities are not available, and no considerably larger clone is one nucleotide away. This entry belongs to a study of monozygotic twins with cystic fibrosis (dated by TCRdb to the early 2020s). At the level of the whole study: Barcoded libraries were prepared with around 15 PCR cycles from approximately 2.8 micrograms of fragmented DNA. To gauge how much genetics shapes V and J gene usage, the researchers compared TCR beta repertoires both within and across 16 monozygotic twin pairs who have cystic fibrosis. The cohort included ten female and six male twin pairs, mostly children and adolescents, aged roughly 2.0 to 36.4 years with a median of 9.1 years. Twins were ranked among about 1,100 cohort participants for weight-for-height and FEVPerc (FEV1 disease centile) on the day of blood sampling. Data for three of the twin pairs had previously been reported in another context. The study at large found these results: Simpson clonality was found to be generally low (median approximately 0.009), suggesting a naive-dominated repertoire, although higher clonality was observed in the most severely affected patients. Significantly higher nucleotide-identical clonotype sharing was observed within monozygotic CF twin pairs than between unrelated CF individuals (P = 0.000026, Mann-Whitney). The cohort was small, and no association was found between shared CDR3 numbers and age, concordance or disease severity. V gene usage was most similar to the co-twin for 13 of 16 pairs, and J usage for 8 of 16 pairs, suggesting genetic constraints.

Following the manufacturer's instructions, TCR beta CDR3 regions were amplified by multiplex PCR with the immunoSEQ immune profiling system. An Illumina NextSeq system was used for sequencing. In the source study's methods: Sequence data were processed on the immunoSEQ Analyzer platform, and clonality was calculated as the square root of Simpson's index of productive rearrangements. V and J usage similarity was measured by Jensen-Shannon distance, and CDR3 generation probabilities were computed with OLGA. The researchers looked up shared CDR3 sequences in the immuneACCESS database (August 2020) and in VDJdb (December 2020). TCRdb holds this immuneACCESS table with in-frame rearrangements only. Some clones are missing; in checked studies, unresolved V genes explain under half, and the rest has no known cause. That table supplies the V and J calls and clone size; D and trimming were determined from the DNA. This sample lists 39,000 or so clones; about 90% were detected once. Together, the top ten hold about 0.2% of the sample.

The twin pairs came from the European Cystic Fibrosis Twin and Sibling Study Cohort, a cohort that recruited patients from 170 or so CF clinics across 14 European countries. Both zygosity and CFTR genotype were checked in-house, and zygosity was tested with multiplex PCR across nine short tandem repeat loci. Peripheral blood was sampled from each twin, with clinical parameters recorded on the day of blood sampling. Genomic DNA was isolated from peripheral blood cells with phenol/chloroform and kept in TE buffer at 4 degrees C. V drops 3 bases and J drops 5 bases, leaving 10 bases in between. Spanning cysteine to phenylalanine, the CDR3 consists of 13 amino acids. Only CDR3 DNA remains: 39 bases, in frame from the first base. Taken from the germline V gene (reference sequence), the CDR1 and CDR2 loops are MNHEY and SMNVEV.

The clonotype originates from a boy between 2 and 15 years old with cystic fibrosis. Sequencing input: blood. The receptor chain draws on TRBV27 and TRBJ2-5, with a weak D call of TRBD1 (6 bases match). The CDR3 protein: CASSFQGWETQYF. The DNA reads TGTGCCAGCAGTTTTCAGGGGTGGGAGACCCAGTACTTC.